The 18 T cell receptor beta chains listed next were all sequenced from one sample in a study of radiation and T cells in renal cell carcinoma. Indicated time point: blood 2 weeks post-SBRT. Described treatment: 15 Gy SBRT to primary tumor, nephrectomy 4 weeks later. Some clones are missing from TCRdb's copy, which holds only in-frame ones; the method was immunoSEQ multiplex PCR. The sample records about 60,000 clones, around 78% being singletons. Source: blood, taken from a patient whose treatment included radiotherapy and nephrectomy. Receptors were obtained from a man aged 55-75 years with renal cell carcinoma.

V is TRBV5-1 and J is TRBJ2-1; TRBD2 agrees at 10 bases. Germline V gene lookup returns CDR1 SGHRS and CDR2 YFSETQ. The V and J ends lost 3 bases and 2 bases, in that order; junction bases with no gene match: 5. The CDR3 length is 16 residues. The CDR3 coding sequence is TGCGCCAGCAGCTCGAATAGCGGGAGGCCCTACAATGAGCAGTTCTTC. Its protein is CASSSNSGRPYNEQFF.

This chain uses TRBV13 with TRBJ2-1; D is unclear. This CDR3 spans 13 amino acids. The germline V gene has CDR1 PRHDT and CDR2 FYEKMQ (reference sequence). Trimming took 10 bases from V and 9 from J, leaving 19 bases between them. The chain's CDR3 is CATAVRGSGEQFF. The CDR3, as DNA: TGTGCCACCGCGGTACGCGGTTCTGGTGAGCAGTTCTTC. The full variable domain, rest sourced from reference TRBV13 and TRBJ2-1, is AAGVIQSPRHLIKEKRETATLKCYPIPRHDTVYWYQQGPGQDPQFLISFYEKMQSDKGSIPDRFSAQQFSDYHSELNMSSLELGDSALYFCATAVRGSGEQFFGPGTRLTVL.

DNA for the CDR3: TGTGCCAGCAGCGTAGGTACCGGGGAGACCCAGTACTTC. The encoded protein is CASSVGTGETQYF. The V gene is TRBV9, the J gene TRBJ2-5; D remains ambiguous. The CDR3 contains 13 residues. CDR1 and CDR2 from the germline V gene are SGDLS and YYNGEE. Trimming cost V 0 bases and J 5 bases, with 8 bases left between them. The full variable domain, with the rest looked up from reference TRBV9 and TRBJ2-5, is DSGVTQTPKHLITATGQRVTLRCSPRSGDLSVYWYQQSLDQGLQFLIQYYNGEERAKGNILERFSAQQFPDLHSELNLSSLELGDSALYFCASSVGTGETQYFGPGTRLLVL.

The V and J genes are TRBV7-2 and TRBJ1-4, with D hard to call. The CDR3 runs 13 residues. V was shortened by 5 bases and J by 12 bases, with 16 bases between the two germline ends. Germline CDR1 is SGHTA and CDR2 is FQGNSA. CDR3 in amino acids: CASSPRTYRELFF. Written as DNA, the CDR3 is TGTGCCAGCAGCCCGCGAACCTATCGGGAACTGTTTTTT.

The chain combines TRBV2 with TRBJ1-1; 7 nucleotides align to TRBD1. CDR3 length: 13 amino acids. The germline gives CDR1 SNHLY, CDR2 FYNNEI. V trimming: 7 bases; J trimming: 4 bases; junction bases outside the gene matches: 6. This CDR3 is CASITGVTTEAFF. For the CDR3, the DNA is TGTGCCAGCATTACAGGGGTGACCACTGAAGCTTTCTTT.

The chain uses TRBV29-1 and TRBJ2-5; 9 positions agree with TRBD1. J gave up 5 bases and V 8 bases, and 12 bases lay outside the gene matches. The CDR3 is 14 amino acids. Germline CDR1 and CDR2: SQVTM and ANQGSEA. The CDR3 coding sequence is TGCAGCCTCCTACCCGGGACAGGGAGGGAGACCCAGTACTTC. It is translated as CSLLPGTGRETQYF.

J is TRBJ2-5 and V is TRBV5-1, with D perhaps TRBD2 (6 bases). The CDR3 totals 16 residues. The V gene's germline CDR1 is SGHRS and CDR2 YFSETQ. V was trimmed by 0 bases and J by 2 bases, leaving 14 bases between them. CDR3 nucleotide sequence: TGCGCCAGCAGCTTGGCTTTAGCGGTCTTTCAAGAGACCCAGTACTTC. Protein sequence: CASSLALAVFQETQYF.

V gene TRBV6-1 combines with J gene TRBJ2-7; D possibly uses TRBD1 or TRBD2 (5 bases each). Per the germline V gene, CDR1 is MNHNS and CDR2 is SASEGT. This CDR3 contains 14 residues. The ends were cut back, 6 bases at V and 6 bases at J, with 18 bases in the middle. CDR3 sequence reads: CASSTVRGESEQYV. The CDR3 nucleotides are TGTGCCAGCAGCACTGTGAGGGGAGAAAGCGAGCAGTACGTC.

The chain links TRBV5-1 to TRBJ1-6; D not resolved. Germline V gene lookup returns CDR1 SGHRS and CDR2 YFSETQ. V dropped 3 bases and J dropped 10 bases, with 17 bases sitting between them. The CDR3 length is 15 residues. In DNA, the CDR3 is TGCGCCAGCAGCTGGGGTTCGGGGTCAGAGTCACCCCTCCACTTT. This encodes CASSWGSGSESPLHF.

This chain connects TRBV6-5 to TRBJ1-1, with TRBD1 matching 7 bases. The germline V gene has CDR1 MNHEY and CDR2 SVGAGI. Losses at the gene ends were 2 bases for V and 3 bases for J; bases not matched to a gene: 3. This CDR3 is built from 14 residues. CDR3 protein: CASSYDRVDTEAFF. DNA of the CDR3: TGTGCCAGCAGTTACGACAGGGTAGACACTGAAGCTTTCTTT.

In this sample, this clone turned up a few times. CDR3 amino acids: CASAGAFQGRWDGYTF. CDR3 DNA sequence: TGTGCTAGTGCAGGGGCCTTCCAGGGGCGGTGGGATGGCTACACCTTC. The rearrangement links TRBV12-5 to TRBJ1-2, with a weak D call TRBD1 (6 bases). Trimming left V 7 bases short and J 6 bases short, with 24 bases between. The CDR3 extends over 16 amino acids. From germline, CDR1 is LGHNT and CDR2 FRNRAP.

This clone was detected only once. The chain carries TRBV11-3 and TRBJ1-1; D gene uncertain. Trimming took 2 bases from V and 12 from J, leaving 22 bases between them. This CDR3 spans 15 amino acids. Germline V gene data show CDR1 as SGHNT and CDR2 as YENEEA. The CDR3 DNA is TGTGCCAGCAGCTTAAGCCCCACGACGCCGGCCCAAACTTTCTTT. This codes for CASSLSPTTPAQTFF.

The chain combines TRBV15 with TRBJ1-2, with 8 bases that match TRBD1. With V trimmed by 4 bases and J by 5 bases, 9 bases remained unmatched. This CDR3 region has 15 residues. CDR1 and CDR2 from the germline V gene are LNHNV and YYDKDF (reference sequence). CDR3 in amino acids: CATSKDRGGGYGYTF. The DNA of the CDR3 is TGTGCCACCAGCAAAGACAGGGGTGGGGGTTATGGCTACACCTTC. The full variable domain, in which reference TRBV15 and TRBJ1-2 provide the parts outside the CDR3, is DAMVIQNPRYQVTQFGKPVTLSCSQTLNHNVMYWYQQKSSQAPKLLFHYYDKDFNNEADTPDNFQSRRPNTSFCFLDIRSPGLGDTAMYLCATSKDRGGGYGYTFGSGTRLTVV.

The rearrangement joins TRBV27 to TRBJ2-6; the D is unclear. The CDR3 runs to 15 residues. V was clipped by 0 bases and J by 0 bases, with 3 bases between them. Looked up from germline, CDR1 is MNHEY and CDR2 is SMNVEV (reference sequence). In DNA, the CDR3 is TGTGCCAGCAGTTTATCATACTCTGGGGCCAACGTCCTGACTTTC. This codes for CASSLSYSGANVLTF.

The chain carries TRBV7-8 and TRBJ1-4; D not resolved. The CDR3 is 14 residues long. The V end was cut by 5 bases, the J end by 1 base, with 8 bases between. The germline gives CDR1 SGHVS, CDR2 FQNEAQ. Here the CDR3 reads CASSPSRTNEKLFF. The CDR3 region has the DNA TGTGCCAGCAGCCCTTCCAGAACTAATGAAAAACTGTTTTTT.

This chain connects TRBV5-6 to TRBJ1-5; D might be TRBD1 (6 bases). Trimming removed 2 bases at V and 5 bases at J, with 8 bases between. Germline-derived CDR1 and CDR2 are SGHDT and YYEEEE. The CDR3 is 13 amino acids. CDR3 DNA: TGTGCCAGCAGCTTCAGGGGTGATCAGCCCCAGCATTTT. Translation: CASSFRGDQPQHF.

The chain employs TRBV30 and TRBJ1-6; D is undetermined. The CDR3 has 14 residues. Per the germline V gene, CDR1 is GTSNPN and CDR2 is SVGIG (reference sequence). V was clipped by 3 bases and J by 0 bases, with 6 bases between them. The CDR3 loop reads CAWRISSYNSPLHF. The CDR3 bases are TGTGCCTGGAGGATTAGCTCCTATAATTCACCCCTCCACTTT.

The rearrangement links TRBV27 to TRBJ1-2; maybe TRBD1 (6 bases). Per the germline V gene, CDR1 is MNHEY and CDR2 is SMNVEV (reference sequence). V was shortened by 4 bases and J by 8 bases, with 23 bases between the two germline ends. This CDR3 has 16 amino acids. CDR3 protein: CASSSYPYRQGKGYTF. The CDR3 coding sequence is TGTGCCAGCAGTTCTTACCCCTACCGGCAGGGGAAAGGCTACACCTTC.